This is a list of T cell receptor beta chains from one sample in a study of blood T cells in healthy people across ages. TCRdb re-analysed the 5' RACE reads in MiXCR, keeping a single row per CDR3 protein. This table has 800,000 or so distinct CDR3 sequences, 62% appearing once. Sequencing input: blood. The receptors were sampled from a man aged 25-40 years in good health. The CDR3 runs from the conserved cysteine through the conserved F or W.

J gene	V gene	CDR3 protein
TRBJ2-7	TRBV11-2	CASSFGLAYEQYF
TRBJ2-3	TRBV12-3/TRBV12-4	CASRPAGGYHDTQYF
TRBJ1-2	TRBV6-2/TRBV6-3	CASQDRGNYGYTF
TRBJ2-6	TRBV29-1	CSVDGTGANVLTF
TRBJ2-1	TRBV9	CASSPGTGNFNEQFF
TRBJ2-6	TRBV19	CASSTPPPSSGANVLTF
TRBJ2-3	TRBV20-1	CSARGWGRVDTQYF
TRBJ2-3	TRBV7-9	CASSLGNQGVQYF
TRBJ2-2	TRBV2	CASSGGRTGTGELFF
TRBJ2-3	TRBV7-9	CASSRQFGQDTQYF
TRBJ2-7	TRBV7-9	CASSTLRGQGSHEQYF
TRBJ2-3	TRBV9	CASSVGGASRNTQYF
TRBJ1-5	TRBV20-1	CSVRAGQGGIQPQHF
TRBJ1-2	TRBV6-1	CASSLTGYGSGYGYTF
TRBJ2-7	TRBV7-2	CASSYGGLAPLPYF
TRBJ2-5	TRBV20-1	CSARLRDSWYQETQYF
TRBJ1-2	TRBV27	CASSSPTDRQPDDLYGYTF
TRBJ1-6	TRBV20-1	CSARGGTATYNSPLHF
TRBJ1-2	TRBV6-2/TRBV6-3	CASTSEGVKGYTF
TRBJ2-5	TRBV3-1	CASSQEVARWETQYF
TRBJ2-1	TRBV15	CATSSSLPDNEQFF